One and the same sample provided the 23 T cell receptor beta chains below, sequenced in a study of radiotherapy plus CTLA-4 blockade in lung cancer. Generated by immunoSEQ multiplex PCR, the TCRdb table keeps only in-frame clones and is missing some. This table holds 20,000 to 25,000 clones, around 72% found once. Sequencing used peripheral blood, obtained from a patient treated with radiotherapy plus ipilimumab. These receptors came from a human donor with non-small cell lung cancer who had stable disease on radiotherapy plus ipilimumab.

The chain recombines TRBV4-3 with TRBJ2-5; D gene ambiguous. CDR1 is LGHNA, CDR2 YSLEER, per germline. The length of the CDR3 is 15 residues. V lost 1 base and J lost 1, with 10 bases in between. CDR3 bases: TGCGCCAGCAGCCAAGGCTCCTCGTCCCAAGAGACCCAGTACTTC. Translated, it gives CASSQGSSSQETQYF.

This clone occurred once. CDR3 sequence: CASSSLPLGARGANVLTF. DNA of the CDR3: TGTGCCAGCTCTTCCCTACCCCTGGGGGCGCGTGGGGCCAACGTCCTGACTTTC. This rearrangement joins TRBV18 to TRBJ2-6; D is perhaps TRBD1 (6 bases). This CDR3 region has 18 residues. Germline values: CDR1 KGHSH, CDR2 LQKENI. V dropped 6 bases and J dropped 3 bases, with 21 bases sitting between them.

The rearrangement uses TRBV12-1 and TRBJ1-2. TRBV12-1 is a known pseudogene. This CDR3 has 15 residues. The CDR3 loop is CASSFVGGLDYGYTF. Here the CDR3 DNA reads TGTGCCAGCAGCTTTGTCGGAGGGTTGGACTATGGCTACACCTTC.

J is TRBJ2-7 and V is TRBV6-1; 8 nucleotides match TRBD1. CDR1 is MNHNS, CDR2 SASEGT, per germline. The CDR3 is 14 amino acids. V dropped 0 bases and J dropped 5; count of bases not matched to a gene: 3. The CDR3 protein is CASSEAGQGDEQYF. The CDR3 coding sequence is TGTGCCAGCAGTGAAGCTGGACAGGGAGACGAGCAGTACTTC.

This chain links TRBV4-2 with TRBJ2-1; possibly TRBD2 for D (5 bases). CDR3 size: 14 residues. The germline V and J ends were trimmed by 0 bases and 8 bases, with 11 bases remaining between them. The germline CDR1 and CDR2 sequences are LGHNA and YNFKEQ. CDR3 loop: CASSQDWLADEQFF. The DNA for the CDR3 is TGTGCCAGCAGCCAAGATTGGCTAGCAGATGAGCAGTTCTTC.

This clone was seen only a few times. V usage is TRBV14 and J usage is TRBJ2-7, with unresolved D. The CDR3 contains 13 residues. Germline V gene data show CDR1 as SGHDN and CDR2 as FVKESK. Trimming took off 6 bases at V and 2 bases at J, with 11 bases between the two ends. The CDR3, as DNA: TGTGCCAGCAGTGCGGCGGTGGCCTACGAGCAGTACTTC. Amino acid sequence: CASSAAVAYEQYF.

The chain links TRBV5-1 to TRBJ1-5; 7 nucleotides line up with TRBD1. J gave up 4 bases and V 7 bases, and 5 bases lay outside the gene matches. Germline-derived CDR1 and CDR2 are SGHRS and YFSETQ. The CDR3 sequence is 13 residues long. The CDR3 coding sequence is TGCGCCAGCCAGGGGGACCTAAATCAGCCCCAGCATTTT. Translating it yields CASQGDLNQPQHF. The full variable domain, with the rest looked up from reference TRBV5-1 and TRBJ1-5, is KAGVTQTPRYLIKTRGQQVTLSCSPISGHRSVSWYQQTPGQGLQFLFEYFSETQRNKGNFPGRFSGRQFSNSRSEMNVSTLELGDSALYLCASQGDLNQPQHFGDGTRLSIL.

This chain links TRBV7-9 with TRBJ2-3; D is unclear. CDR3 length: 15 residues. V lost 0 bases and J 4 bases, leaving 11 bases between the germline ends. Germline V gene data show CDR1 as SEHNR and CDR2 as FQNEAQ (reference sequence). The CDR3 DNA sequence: TGTGCCAGCAGCTTAGCAGGCCAGGCCTCAGATACGCAGTATTTT. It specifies CASSLAGQASDTQYF.

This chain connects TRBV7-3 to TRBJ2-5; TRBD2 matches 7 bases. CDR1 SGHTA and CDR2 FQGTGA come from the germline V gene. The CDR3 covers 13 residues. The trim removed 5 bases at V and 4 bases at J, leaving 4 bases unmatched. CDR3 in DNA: TGTGCCAGCAGCCCCTGGGGGGGAGAGACCCAGTACTTC. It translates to CASSPWGGETQYF.

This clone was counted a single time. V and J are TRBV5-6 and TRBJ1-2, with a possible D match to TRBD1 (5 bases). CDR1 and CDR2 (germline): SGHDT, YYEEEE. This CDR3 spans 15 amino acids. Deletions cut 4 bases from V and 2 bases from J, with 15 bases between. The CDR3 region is CASSHWEGTNYGYTF. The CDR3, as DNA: TGTGCCAGCAGCCATTGGGAGGGGACGAACTATGGCTACACCTTC.

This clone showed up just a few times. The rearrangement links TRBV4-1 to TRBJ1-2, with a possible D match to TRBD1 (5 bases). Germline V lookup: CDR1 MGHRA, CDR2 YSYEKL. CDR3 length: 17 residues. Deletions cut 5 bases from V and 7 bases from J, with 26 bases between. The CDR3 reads CASSSLRDGPHLFGYTF. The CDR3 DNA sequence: TGCGCCAGCAGCTCGCTCCGGGACGGCCCCCACCTTTTTGGCTACACCTTC.

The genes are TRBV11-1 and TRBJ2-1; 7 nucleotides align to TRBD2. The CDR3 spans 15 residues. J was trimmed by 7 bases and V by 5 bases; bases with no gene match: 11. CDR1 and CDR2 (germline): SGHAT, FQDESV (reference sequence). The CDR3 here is CASSLRDYLRNEQFF. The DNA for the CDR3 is TGTGCCAGCAGCCTCCGGGACTACTTACGGAATGAGCAGTTCTTC.

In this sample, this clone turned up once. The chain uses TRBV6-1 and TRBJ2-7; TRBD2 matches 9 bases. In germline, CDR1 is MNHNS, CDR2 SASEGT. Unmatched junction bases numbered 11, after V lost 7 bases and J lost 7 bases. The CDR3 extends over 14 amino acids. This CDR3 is CASNPGLAGREQYF. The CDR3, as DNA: TGTGCCAGCAACCCGGGACTAGCCGGTCGAGAGCAGTACTTC.

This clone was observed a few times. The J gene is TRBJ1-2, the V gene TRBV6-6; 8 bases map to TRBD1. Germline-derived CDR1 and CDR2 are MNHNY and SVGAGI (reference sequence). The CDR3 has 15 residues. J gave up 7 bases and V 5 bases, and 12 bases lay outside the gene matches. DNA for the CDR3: TGTGCCAGCAGTCTTTCGGACAGGGTGGGATCTGGCTACACCTTC. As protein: CASSLSDRVGSGYTF.

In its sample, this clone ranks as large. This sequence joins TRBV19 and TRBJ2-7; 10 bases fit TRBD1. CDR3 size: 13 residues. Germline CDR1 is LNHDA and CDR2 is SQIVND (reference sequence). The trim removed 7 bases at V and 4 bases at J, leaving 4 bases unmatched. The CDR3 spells CASKGTGAYEQYF. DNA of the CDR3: TGTGCCAGTAAGGGGACAGGGGCTTACGAGCAGTACTTC.

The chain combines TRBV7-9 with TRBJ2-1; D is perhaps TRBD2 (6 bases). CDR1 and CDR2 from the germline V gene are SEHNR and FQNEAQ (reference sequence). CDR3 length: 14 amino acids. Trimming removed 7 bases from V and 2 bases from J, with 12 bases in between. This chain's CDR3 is CASTAAGPYNEQFF. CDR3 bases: TGTGCCAGCACCGCGGCGGGGCCCTACAATGAGCAGTTCTTC.

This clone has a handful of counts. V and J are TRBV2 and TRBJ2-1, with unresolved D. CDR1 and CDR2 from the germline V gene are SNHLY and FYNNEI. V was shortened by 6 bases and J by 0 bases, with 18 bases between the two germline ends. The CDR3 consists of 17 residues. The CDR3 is CASSPMLPRSSYNEQFF. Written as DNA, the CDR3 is TGTGCCAGCAGCCCGATGCTACCTAGGAGCTCCTACAATGAGCAGTTCTTC.

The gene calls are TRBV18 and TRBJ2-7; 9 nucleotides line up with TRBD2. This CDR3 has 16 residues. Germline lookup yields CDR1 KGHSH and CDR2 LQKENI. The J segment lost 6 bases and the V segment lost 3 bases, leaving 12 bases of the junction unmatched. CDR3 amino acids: CASSPSGGRSIAEQYF. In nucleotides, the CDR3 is TGTGCCAGCTCACCCAGCGGGGGGCGAAGTATCGCCGAGCAGTACTTC. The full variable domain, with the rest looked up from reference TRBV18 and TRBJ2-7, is NAGVMQNPRHLVRRRGQEARLRCSPMKGHSHVYWYRQLPEEGLKFMVYLQKENIIDESGMPKERFSAEFPKEGPSILRIQQVVRGDSAAYFCASSPSGGRSIAEQYFGPGTRLTVT.

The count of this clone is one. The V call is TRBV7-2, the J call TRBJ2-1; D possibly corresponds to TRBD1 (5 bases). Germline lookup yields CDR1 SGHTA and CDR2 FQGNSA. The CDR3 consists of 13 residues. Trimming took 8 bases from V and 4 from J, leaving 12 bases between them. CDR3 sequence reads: CASGPRGYNEQFF. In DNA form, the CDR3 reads TGTGCCAGCGGACCTAGGGGTTACAATGAGCAGTTCTTC.

In nucleotides, the CDR3 is TGTGCCAGCAGACGATCCCGGACAGGGGACTACGAGCAGTACTTC. As protein: CASRRSRTGDYEQYF. The V call is TRBV2, the J call TRBJ2-7, with TRBD1 identical over 9 bases. Germline lookup yields CDR1 SNHLY and CDR2 FYNNEI. With 6 bases clipped from V and 3 bases from J, the junction kept 9 bases outside the gene matches. The CDR3 consists of 15 residues.

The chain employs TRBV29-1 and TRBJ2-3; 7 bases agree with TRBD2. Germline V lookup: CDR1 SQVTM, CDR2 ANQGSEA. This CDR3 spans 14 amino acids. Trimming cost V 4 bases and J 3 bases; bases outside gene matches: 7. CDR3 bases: TGCAGCGTTGGGGTCCCGGGAGGAACAGATACGCAGTATTTT. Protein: CSVGVPGGTDTQYF.

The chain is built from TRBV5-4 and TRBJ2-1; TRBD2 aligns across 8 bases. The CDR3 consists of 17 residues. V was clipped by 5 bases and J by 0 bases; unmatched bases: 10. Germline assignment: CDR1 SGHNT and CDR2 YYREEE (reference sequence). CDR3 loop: CASSPGGQTSSYNEQFF. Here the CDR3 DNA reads TGTGCCAGCAGTCCGGGGGGGCAGACTAGCTCCTACAATGAGCAGTTCTTC.

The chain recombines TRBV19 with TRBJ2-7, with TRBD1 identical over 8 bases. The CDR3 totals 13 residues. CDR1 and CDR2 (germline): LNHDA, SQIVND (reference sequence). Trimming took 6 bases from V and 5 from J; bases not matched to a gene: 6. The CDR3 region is CASRQGAGNEQYF. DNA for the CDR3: TGTGCCAGTAGGCAGGGGGCCGGGAACGAGCAGTACTTC.